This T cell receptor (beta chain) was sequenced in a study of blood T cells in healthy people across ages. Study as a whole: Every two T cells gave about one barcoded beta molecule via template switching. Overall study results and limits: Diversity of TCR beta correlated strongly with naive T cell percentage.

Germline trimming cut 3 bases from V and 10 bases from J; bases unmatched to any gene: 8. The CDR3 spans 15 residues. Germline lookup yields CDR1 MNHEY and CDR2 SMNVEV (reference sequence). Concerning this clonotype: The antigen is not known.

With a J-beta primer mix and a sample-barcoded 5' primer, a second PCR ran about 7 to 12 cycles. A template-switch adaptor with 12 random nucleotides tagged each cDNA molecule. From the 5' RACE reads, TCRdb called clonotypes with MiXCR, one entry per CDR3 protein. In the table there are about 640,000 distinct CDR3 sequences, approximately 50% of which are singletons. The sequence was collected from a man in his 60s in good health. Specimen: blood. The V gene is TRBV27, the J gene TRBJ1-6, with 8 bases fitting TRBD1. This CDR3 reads CASSFTGTGGSPLHF. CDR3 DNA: TGTGCCAGCAGTTTTACCGGGACAGGAGGGTCACCCCTCCACTTT.